The 12 T cell receptor beta chains presented below share a single source sample, sequenced in a study. TRBV12-4/TRBJ1-2 clonotypes were amplified with adaptor-ligated barcode primers. TCRdb ran MiXCR on the multiplex PCR reads and lists one entry per CDR3 protein. Of roughly 2,000 distinct CDR3 sequences in the sample, under 20% were seen once. The sorted Tregs were CD4+CD25+CD127-/low cells. Sequenced material: Tregs sorted from blood. These receptors were collected from a female donor with breast cancer.

This clonotype qualifies as medium-sized. V and J are TRBV12-5 and TRBJ1-2, with unresolved D. The ends were cut back, 0 bases at V and 4 bases at J, with 18 bases in the middle. The germline V gene encodes CDR1 LGHNT and CDR2 FRNRAP. The length of the CDR3 is 17 residues. The CDR3 sequence is CASGLVLDMFSRYGYTF. The CDR3 DNA is TGTGCTAGTGGTTTGGTCCTCGATATGTTCTCCCGCTATGGCTACACCTTC. The full variable domain, with the rest looked up from reference TRBV12-5 and TRBJ1-2, is DARVTQTPRHKVTEMGQEVTMRCQPILGHNTVFWYRQTMMQGLELLAYFRNRAPLDDSGMPKDRFSAEMPDATLATLKIQPSEPRDSAVYFCASGLVLDMFSRYGYTFGSGTRLTVV.

The rearrangement uses TRBV12-3 or TRBV12-4 and TRBJ1-2; D ambiguous. Trimming took 3 bases from V and 7 from J, leaving 9 bases between them. This CDR3 region has 12 residues. The CDR3 DNA reads as TGTGCCAGCAGTTTCGGGGAGGGTGGCTACACCTTC. Residues: CASSFGEGGYTF.

On this clonotype: One end of the junction varies from germline; a read error may be responsible. The chain recombines TRBV12-3 or TRBV12-4 with TRBJ1-2; the match to TRBD1 covers 9 bases. There are 16 residues in the CDR3. Here the CDR3 DNA reads TGTGCCAGCAGTTTAAATACCGGGACAGGGCTCGTTGGCTACACTTTC. This encodes CASSLNTGTGLVGYTF.

As regards this clonotype: With a much larger clone just one base away, this may be a read error. The chain employs TRBV12-3 or TRBV12-4 and TRBJ1-2; unclear D gene. The CDR3 covers 12 residues. V gave up 5 bases and J gave up 4 bases, with 8 bases separating them. The DNA of the CDR3 is TGTGCCAGCAGTATTGAAGCCTATGGCTACACCTTC. It is translated as CASSIEAYGYTF.

This clonotype is classed as medium-sized. V and J are TRBV12-3 or TRBV12-4 and TRBJ1-2; D may be TRBD1 (5 bases). The V gene lost 1 base and the J gene lost 7 bases, with 13 bases spanning the gap. The CDR3 contains 14 residues. In DNA, the CDR3 is TGTGCCAGCAGTTTAGGAGGGGTAGGCCCTGGCTACACCTTC. Its protein product is CASSLGGVGPGYTF.

By share of the sample, this clonotype is medium-sized. The chain employs TRBV12-3 or TRBV12-4 and TRBJ1-2; D is undetermined. Trimming removed 4 bases from V and 4 bases from J, with 7 bases in between. The CDR3 covers 12 residues. The CDR3 sequence: CASSSGFYGYTF. CDR3 nucleotides: TGTGCCAGCAGTTCAGGTTTCTATGGCTACACCTTC.

This clonotype was detected only a few times. A much larger clone is a single base away; this may be a read error. In this CDR3 the conserved last residue, phenylalanine or tryptophan, is missing, so a read error is likely. This chain uses TRBV12-3 or TRBV12-4 with TRBJ1-2, with 7 nucleotides matching TRBD1. CDR3 size: 13 residues. The ends lost 5 bases at V and 5 bases at J; junction bases unmatched: 5. This CDR3 is CASSPDRVYGYTL. The DNA for the CDR3 is TGTGCCAGCAGTCCCGACAGGGTTTATGGCTACACCCTC.

Turning to this clonotype: With a much larger clone just one base away, this may be a read error. This chain uses TRBV12-3 or TRBV12-4 with TRBJ1-2; the D is unclear. V lost 1 base, J lost 12 bases, and 12 bases lay in between. This CDR3 region has 12 residues. For the CDR3, the DNA is TGTGCCAGCAGTTTAGGGGCGGCTCAGCACACCTTC. Translated, it gives CASSLGAAQHTF.

The rearrangement links TRBV12-3 or TRBV12-4 to TRBJ1-2, with D hard to call. The length of the CDR3 is 11 residues. The V end lost 7 bases, the J end lost 11 bases, and 14 bases lay between the germline ends. CDR3 coding DNA: TGTGCCAGCACTTACAGCAGTGCGTACACCTTC. This codes for CASTYSSAYTF.

This chain uses TRBV12-3 or TRBV12-4 with TRBJ1-2; 8 bases match TRBD1. With 5 bases clipped from V and 13 bases from J, the junction kept 18 bases outside the gene matches. This CDR3 has 15 residues. CDR3 in DNA: TGTGCCAGCAGTCGGAAGGACAGGGAGGGGTATGGCCGCACCTTC. Translated: CASSRKDREGYGRTF.

With respect to this clonotype: The CDR3 ends on some other residue instead of the conserved phenylalanine or tryptophan, so this is likely a read error. CDR3 residues: CASSQSDIPHGYTL. The CDR3 bases are TGTGCCAGCAGTCAAAGCGACATCCCGCACGGCTACACCCTC. This chain uses TRBV12-3 or TRBV12-4 with TRBJ1-2; D is ambiguous. V lost 5 bases and J lost 8, with 18 bases in between. This CDR3 has 14 amino acids.

This clonotype is labeled as large. The genes are TRBV12-3 or TRBV12-4 and TRBJ1-2; maybe TRBD1 (6 bases). The CDR3 runs to 14 residues. Trimming cost V 3 bases and J 2 bases, with 10 bases left between them. This CDR3 is CASSLDRSNYGYTF. The CDR3 DNA sequence: TGTGCCAGCAGTTTGGACAGAAGCAACTATGGCTACACCTTC.